This T cell receptor beta chain was recorded in a study of blood T cell repertoires in COVID-19. Study-level information: Specimens from acute and convalescent COVID-19 originated in the United States, Italy and Spain. Sample material is recorded as cDNA or gDNA derived from T cells, B-cell-depleted T cells, or PBMCs.

CDR3 size: 15 residues. Trimming removed 6 bases from V and 1 base from J; junction bases left unmatched: 6. CDR1 LNHDA and CDR2 SQIVND come from the germline V gene (reference sequence). Using immunoSEQ multiplex PCR, the repertoire was profiled, and TCRdb retains in-frame clones only, with some absent. This sample has approximately 160,000 clones, with roughly 81% found just once. A single count supports this clone. Input material: peripheral blood. This receptor was identified in a man aged 35-49 years who had recovered from COVID-19. The gene calls are TRBV19 and TRBJ2-1; 7 positions agree with TRBD2. The CDR3 reads CASRIIAGSYNEQFF. The CDR3 region has the DNA TGTGCCAGTAGAATAATAGCGGGTTCCTACAATGAGCAGTTCTTC.